The present TCR beta chain was sequenced within a study of cytomegalovirus exposure and HLA in healthy donors. Study in general: Early on, a data release was issued that held 65 million to 100 million unique TCRs from HLA-typed donors.

Whole-study findings and limits: The study put some 150 TCR beta chains on its list as cytomegalovirus-associated. On later analysis, the bulk of CMV-associated TCR beta chains appeared to be HLA-restricted.

As to this clone: Antigen: not known.

Each donor was nominally healthy when sampled (though unrecorded immune exposures were likely). PCR used 60 Vbeta primers and 13 Jbeta primers. The table came from immunoSEQ multiplex PCR; TCRdb's copy has only in-frame clones and leaves some out. Of around 140,000 clones in the sample, over 60% are singletons; the top ten hold 0.75% to 0.95%. Sequencing was done on a sample of PBMCs. This sequence was found in a woman in her sixties in good health and CMV-seronegative.

CDR3 nucleotide sequence: TGTGCCACCAGCAGAGAGGGCGGGGGGGCCGGGGCCCAGTACTTC. Its translation: CATSREGGGAGAQYF. The chain links TRBV15 to TRBJ2-5, with 9 positions matching TRBD2. The CDR3 has 15 amino acids. Trimming removed 0 bases from V and 9 bases from J; junction bases left unmatched: 8. CDR1 and CDR2 from the germline V gene are LNHNV and YYDKDF (reference sequence).